The entry below gives a single T cell receptor beta chain sequence along with its context. The junction and the germline gene differ at one end; a read error may be behind it. Sample-barcoded 5' priming and a J-beta primer mix drove a second PCR of roughly 6 to 12 cycles. MiXCR, applied by TCRdb to the 5' RACE reads, yields one record per CDR3 protein. The sample records approximately 700,000 distinct CDR3 sequences, around 32% being singletons. These data come from a study of blood T cells in healthy people across ages. Germline loops: CDR1 LGHDT, CDR2 YNNKEL (reference sequence). The CDR3 covers 13 residues.

The sequencing sample was made of blood. The receptor comes from a woman older than 75 in good health. The rearrangement joins TRBV3-1 to TRBJ1-1; the D is unclear. CDR3 loop: CASSVKRNTKAFF. CDR3 DNA sequence: TGTGCCAGCAGCGTAAAACGGAACACTAAAGCTTTCTTT.